The T cell receptor (beta chain) described here comes from a study of T cell changes during pregnancy in multiple sclerosis. The CDR3 loop spans 18 amino acids. In germline, CDR1 is SGHVS, CDR2 FQNEAQ. Germline trimming cut 1 base from V and 1 base from J; bases unmatched to any gene: 5. Generated by immunoSEQ multiplex PCR, the TCRdb table keeps only in-frame clones and is missing some. The data hold approximately 60,000 clones, with 90% observed a single time. This clone was found a few times. The V and J genes are TRBV7-8 and TRBJ2-5; 14 bases align to TRBD2. The specimen comprised peripheral blood, sampled in the third trimester of pregnancy. The TCR comes from a female donor in good health, enrolled as a control in a pregnancy study. As DNA, the CDR3 is TGTGCCAGCAGCTTAGAGGGACTAGCGGGAGTCTTCCAAGAGACCCAGTACTTC. Encoded protein: CASSLEGLAGVFQETQYF. The whole variable domain, filled in from reference TRBV7-8 and TRBJ2-5, reads GAGVSQSPRYKVAKRGQDVALRCDPISGHVSLFWYQQALGQGPEFLTYFQNEAQLDKSGLPSDRFFAERPEGSVSTLKIQRTQQEDSAVYLCASSLEGLAGVFQETQYFGPGTRLLVL.